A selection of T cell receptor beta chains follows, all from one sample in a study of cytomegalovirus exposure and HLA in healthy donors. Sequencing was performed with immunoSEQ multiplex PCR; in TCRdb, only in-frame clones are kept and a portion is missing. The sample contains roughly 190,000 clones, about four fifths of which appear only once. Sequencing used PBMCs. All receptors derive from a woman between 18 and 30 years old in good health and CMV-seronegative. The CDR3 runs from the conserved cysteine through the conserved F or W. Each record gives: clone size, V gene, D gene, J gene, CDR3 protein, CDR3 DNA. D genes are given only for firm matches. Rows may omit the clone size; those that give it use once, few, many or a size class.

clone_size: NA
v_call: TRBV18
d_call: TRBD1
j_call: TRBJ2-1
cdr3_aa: CASSRQGPNEQFF
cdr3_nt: TGTGCCAGCTCCCGACAGGGGCCCAATGAGCAGTTCTTC

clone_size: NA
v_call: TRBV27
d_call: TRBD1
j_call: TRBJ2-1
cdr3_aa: CASRTSTGGTPSYNEQFF
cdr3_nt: TGTGCCAGCAGGACTTCCACAGGGGGGACCCCATCCTACAATGAGCAGTTCTTC

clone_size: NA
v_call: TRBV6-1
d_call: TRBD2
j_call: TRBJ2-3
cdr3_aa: CASSDFLKAGVTDTQYF
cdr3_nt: TGTGCCAGCAGTGACTTTTTGAAGGCGGGAGTAACAGATACGCAGTATTTT

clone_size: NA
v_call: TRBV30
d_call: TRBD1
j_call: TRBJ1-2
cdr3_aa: CACPGGRGPLGYGYTF
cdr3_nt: TGTGCCTGCCCAGGGGGGCGAGGGCCGTTGGGCTATGGCTACACCTTC

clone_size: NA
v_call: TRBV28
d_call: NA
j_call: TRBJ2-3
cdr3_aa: CASRGADTQYF
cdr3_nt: TGTGCCAGCAGAGGAGCAGATACGCAGTATTTT

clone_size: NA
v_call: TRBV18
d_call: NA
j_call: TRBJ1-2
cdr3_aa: CASSLTRSNYGYTF
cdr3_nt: TGTGCCAGCTCACTCACAAGAAGTAACTATGGCTACACCTTC

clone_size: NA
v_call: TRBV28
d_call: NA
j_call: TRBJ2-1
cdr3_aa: CASSWLNEQFF
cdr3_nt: TGTGCCAGCAGTTGGCTGAATGAGCAGTTCTTC

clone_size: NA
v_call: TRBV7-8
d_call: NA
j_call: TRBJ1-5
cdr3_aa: CASSSSDQPQHF
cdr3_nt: TGTGCCAGCAGCTCCTCCGATCAGCCCCAGCATTTT

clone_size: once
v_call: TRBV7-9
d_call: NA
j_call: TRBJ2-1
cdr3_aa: CASSLGQSGFYNEQFF
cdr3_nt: TGTGCCAGCAGCTTAGGACAGTCCGGGTTCTACAATGAGCAGTTCTTC

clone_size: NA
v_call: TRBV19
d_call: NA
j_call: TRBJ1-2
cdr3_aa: CASSTWGDLPSSRGYTF
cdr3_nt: TGTGCCAGTAGTACGTGGGGGGATTTGCCTTCTTCGCGTGGCTACACCTTC

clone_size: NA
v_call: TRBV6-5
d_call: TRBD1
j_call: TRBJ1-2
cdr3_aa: CASSRQGNGYTF
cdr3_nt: TGTGCCAGCAGTCGACAGGGGAACGGCTACACCTTC

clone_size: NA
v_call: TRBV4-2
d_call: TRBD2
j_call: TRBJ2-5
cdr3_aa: CASSQDGLAGGEMVEQYF
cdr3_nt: TGTGCCAGCAGCCAAGACGGGCTAGCGGGAGGAGAGATGGTGGAGCAGTACTTC

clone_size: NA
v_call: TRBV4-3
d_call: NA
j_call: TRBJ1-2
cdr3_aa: CASSQEEHAGVYGYTF
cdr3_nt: TGCGCCAGCAGCCAAGAGGAGCATGCAGGGGTCTATGGCTACACCTTC

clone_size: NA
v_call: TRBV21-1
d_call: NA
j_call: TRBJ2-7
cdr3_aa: CASSKVKDRVAFALAYEQYF
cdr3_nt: TGTGCCAGCAGCAAAGTGAAGGACAGGGTGGCATTTGCTCTCGCCTACGAGCAGTACTTC

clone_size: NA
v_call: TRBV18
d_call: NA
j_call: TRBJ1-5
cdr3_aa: CASSPRTDRYQPQHF
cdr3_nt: TGTGCCAGCTCACCGAGGACAGATCGCTATCAGCCCCAGCATTTT

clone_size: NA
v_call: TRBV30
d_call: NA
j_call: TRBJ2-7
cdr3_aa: CAWRAEYEQYF
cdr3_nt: TGTGCCTGGAGGGCAGAATACGAGCAGTACTTC

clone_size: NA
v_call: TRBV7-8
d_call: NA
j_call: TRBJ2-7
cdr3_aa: CASSSPPAREQYF
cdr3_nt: TGTGCCAGCAGCTCCCCCCCCGCGCGCGAGCAGTACTTC

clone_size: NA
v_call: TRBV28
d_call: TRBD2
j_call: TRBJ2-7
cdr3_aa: CASSGTSGRAYEQYF
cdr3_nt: TGTGCCAGCAGTGGGACTAGCGGGAGGGCCTACGAGCAGTACTTC

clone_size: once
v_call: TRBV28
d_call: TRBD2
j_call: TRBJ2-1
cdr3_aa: CASNNPSGSGGYVEQFF
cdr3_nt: TGTGCCAGCAACAACCCCTCCGGGAGCGGGGGCTACGTGGAGCAGTTCTTC

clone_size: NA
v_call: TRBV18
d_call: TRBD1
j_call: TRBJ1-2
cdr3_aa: CASSPLGQGDHGYTF
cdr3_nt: TGTGCCAGCTCACCACTTGGACAGGGGGATCATGGCTACACCTTC

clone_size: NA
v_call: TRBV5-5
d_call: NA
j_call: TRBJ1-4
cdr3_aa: CASSLAPGSTNEKLFF
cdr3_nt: TGTGCCAGCAGCTTGGCCCCGGGGTCAACTAATGAAAAACTGTTTTTT

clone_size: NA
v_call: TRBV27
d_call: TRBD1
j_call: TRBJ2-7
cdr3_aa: CASSLLTGGLYEQYF
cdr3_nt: TGTGCCAGCAGCTTACTGACAGGGGGCTTATACGAGCAGTACTTC

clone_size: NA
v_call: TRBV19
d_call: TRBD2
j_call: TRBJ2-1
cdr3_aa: CASSPRGSVINEQFF
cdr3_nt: TGTGCCAGTAGTCCTCGCGGGAGCGTTATCAATGAGCAGTTCTTC

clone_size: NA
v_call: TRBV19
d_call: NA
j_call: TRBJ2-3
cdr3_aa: CASSISLADTQYF
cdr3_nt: TGTGCCAGTAGTATCTCACTAGCAGATACGCAGTATTTT

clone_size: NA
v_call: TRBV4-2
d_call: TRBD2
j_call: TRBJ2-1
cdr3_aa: CASSQFWGGSQFF
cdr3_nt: TGTGCCAGCAGCCAATTTTGGGGGGGTAGCCAGTTCTTC

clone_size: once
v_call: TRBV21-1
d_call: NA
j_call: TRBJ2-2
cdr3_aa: CASSITKGRLAGAGTTGELFF
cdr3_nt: TGTGCCAGCAGCATAACTAAAGGAAGACTAGCGGGAGCGGGGACGACCGGGGAGCTGTTTTTT

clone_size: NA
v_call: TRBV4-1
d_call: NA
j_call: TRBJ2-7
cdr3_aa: CASSQGQASYEQYF
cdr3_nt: TGCGCCAGCAGCCAAGGGCAGGCCTCCTACGAGCAGTACTTC

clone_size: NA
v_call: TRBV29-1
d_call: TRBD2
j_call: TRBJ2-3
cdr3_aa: CSAKPIAGSTDTQYF
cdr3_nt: TGCAGCGCCAAACCTATAGCGGGTAGCACAGATACGCAGTATTTT

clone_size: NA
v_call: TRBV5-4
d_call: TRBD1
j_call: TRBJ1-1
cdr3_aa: CASSIGAGQMNTEAFF
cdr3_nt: TGTGCCAGCAGCATTGGGGCGGGACAGATGAACACTGAAGCTTTCTTT

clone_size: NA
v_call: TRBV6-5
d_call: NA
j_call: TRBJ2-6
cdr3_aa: CASSRGSGANVLTF
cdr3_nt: TGTGCCAGCAGTAGGGGGTCTGGGGCCAACGTCCTGACTTTC

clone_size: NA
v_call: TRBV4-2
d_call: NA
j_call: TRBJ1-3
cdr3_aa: CASSPLYGSSGNTIYF
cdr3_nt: TGTGCCAGCAGCCCTTTGTACGGGAGCTCTGGAAACACCATATATTTT

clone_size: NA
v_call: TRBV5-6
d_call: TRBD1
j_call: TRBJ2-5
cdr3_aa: CASRTGGSAETQYF
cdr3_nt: TGTGCCAGCAGGACAGGGGGTAGTGCGGAGACCCAGTACTTC

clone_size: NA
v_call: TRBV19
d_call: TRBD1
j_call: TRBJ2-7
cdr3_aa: CASSPPDRVDEQYF
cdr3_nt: TGTGCCAGTAGTCCCCCCGACAGGGTGGACGAGCAGTACTTC

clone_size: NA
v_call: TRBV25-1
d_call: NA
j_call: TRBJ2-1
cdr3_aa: CASSVYNEQFF
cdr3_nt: TGTGCCAGCAGTGTATACAATGAGCAGTTCTTC

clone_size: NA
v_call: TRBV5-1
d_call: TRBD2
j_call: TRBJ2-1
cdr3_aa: CASSGTSGFYNEQFF
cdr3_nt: TGCGCCAGCTCCGGGACTAGCGGGTTCTACAATGAGCAGTTCTTC

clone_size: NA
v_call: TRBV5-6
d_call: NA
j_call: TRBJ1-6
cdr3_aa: CASGTGQLNSPLHF
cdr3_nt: TGTGCCAGCGGGACTGGTCAACTTAATTCACCCCTCCACTTT